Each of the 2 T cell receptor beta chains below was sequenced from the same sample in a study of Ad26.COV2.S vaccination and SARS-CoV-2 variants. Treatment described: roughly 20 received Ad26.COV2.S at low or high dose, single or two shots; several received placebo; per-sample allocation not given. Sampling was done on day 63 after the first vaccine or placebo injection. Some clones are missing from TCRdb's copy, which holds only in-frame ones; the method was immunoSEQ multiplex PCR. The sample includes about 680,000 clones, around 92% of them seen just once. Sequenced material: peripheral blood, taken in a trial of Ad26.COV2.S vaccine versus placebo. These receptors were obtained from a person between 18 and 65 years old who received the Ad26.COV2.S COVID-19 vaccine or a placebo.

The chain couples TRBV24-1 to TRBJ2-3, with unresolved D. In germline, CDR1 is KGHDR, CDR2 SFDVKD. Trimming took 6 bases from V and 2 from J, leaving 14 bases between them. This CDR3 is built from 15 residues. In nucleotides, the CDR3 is TGTGCCACCAGTCGCGTCGCGGACCCCACAGATACGCAGTATTTT. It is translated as CATSRVADPTDTQYF.

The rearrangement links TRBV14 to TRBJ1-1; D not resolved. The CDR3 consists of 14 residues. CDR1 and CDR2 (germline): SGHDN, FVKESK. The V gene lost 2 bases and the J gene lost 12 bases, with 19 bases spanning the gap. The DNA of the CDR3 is TGTGCCAGCAGCCAAAGCGGGCTAACAGACCGGTCTTTCTTT. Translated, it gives CASSQSGLTDRSFF. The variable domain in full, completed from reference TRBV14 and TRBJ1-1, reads EAGVTQFPSHSVIEKGQTVTLRCDPISGHDNLYWYRRVMGKEIKFLLHFVKESKQDESGMPNNRFLAERTGGTYSTLKVQPAELEDSGVYFCASSQSGLTDRSFFGQGTRLTVV.